The text below deals with one TCR beta chain. Its target is unknown. The time point denotes: recipient sample about 28 days before transplant, after cytoreduction. Recipient blood drawn about 28 days pretransplant and days 30, 100, 180 after. This entry comes from a study of T cell clonotyping in hematopoietic cell transplantation. Study-level background: Recipients' pretransplant samples followed cytoreduction. Study findings and constraints: Higher Inverse Simpson Index values in graft donor and pretransplant recipient predicted broader posttransplant TCR diversity. No sorting was done, leaving CD4 and CD8 contributions mixed.

Assay: immunoSEQ multiplex PCR; the TCRdb copy retains only in-frame clones and omits some. Seen here are 45,000 or so clones, around 80% observed once, and the top ten hold 4% to 5.5%. The sequence came from a man aged 55 to 70 with myelodysplastic syndrome. Some clones in this sample may be carry-over from other donors' samples. Material: peripheral blood mononuclear cells, obtained before stem cell transplant.

For the CDR3, the DNA is TGTGCCAGCATTTTTGCTGGGGTCGGTGGAAACACCATATATTTT. Translated, it gives CASIFAGVGGNTIYF. This chain joins TRBV28 and TRBJ1-3; D is ambiguous. V gave up 7 bases and J gave up 3 bases, with 16 bases separating them. Germline-derived CDR1 and CDR2 are MDHEN and SYDVKM. The CDR3 is made up of 15 amino acids.